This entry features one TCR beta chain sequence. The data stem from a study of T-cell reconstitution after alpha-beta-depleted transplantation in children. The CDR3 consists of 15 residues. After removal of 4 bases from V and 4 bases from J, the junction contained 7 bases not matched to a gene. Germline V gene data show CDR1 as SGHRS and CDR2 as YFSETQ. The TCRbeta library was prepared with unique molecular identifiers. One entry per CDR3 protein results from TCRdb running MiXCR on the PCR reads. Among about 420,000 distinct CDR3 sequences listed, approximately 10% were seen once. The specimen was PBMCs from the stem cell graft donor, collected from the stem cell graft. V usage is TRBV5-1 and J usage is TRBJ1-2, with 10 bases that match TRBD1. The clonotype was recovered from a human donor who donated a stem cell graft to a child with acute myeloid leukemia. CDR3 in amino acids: CASSTVTGGAYGYTF. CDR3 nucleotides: TGCGCCAGCAGCACCGTGACAGGGGGCGCCTATGGCTACACCTTC.